Reported below is one TCR beta chain. The antigen is not known. Generated by immunoSEQ multiplex PCR, the TCRdb table keeps only in-frame clones and is missing some. The profile shows some 110,000 clones, almost 95% of them singletons. The sample is drawn from a study of T cell responses to AZD1222 COVID-19 vaccine. Study-wide results and caveats: Receipt of two AZD1222 doses was followed by a rise in Spike-specific TCR breadth and depth. The donor group comprised mostly white British people and more females; the analysis possibly underestimated clonal diversity. In all cases, repertoires were sampled only after the peak T cell response.

V was pared by 0 bases and J by 4 bases, with 14 bases between. CDR1 and CDR2 (germline): SGHNT, YYREEE (reference sequence). This CDR3 region has 15 residues. Timing groups of about 4 and about 12 weeks for second doses were pooled. V usage is TRBV5-4 and J usage is TRBJ2-7; D possibly corresponds to TRBD2 (5 bases). The sequencing used peripheral blood, collected 28 days after the second AZD1222 dose. The clonotype comes from an adult who received the AZD1222 COVID-19 vaccine. The CDR3 protein is CASSLEPDRDYEQYF. The CDR3 nucleotides read TGTGCCAGCAGCTTGGAACCGGACCGGGATTACGAGCAGTACTTC.